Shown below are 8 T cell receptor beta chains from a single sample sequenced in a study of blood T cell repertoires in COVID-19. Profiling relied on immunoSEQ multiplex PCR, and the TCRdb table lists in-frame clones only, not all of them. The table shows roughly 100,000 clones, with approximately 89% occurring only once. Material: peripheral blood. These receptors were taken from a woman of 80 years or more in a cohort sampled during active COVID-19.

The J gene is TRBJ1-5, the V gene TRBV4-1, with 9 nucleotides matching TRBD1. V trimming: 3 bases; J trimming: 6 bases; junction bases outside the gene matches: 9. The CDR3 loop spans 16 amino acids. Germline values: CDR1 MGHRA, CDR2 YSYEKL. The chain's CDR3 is CASSQGPGQGTQPQHF. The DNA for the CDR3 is TGCGCCAGCAGCCAGGGGCCGGGACAGGGAACTCAGCCCCAGCATTTT.

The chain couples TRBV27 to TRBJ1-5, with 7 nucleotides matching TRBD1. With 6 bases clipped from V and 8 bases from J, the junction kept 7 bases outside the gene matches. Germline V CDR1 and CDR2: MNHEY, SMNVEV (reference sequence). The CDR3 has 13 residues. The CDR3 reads CASRQLRGKPQHF. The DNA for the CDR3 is TGTGCCAGCAGACAACTCAGGGGGAAGCCCCAGCATTTT.

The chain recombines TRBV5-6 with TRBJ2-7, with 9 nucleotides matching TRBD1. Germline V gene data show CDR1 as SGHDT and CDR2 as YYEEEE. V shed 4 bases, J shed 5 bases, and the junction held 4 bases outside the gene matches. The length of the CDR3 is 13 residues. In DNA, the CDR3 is TGTGCCAGCAGCCACCGGGACAGGGACGAGCAGTACTTC. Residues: CASSHRDRDEQYF. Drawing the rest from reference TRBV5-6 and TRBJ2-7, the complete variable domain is DAGVTQSPTHLIKTRGQQVTLRCSPKSGHDTVSWYQQALGQGPQFIFQYYEEEERQRGNFPDRFSGHQFPNYSSELNVNALLLGDSALYLCASSHRDRDEQYFGPGTRLTVT.

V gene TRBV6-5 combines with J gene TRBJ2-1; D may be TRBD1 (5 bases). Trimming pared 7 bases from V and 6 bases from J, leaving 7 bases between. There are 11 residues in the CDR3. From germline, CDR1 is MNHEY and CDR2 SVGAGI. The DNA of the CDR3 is TGTGCCAGCACCCAGGGCAATGAGCAGTTCTTC. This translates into CASTQGNEQFF.

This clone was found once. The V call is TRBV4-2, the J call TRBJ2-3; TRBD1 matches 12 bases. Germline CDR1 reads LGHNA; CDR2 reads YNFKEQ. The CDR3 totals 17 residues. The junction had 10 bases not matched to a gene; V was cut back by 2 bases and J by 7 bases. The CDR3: CASSQPGTGGGINTQYF. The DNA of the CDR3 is TGTGCCAGCAGCCAACCCGGGACAGGGGGCGGTATAAATACGCAGTATTTT.

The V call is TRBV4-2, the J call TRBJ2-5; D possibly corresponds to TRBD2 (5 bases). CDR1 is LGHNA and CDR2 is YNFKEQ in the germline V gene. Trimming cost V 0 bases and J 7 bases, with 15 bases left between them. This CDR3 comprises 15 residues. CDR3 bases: TGTGCCAGCAGCCAAGATCGGTATGTGGGGAGGACCCAGTACTTC. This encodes CASSQDRYVGRTQYF.

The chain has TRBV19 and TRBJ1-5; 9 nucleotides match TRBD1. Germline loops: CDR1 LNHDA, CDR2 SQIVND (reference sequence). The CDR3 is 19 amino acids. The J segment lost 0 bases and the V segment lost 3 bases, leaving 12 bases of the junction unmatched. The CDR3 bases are TGTGCCAGTAGTATCCTATCCCGGGACAGGGTCTATAGCAATCAGCCCCAGCATTTT. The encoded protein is CASSILSRDRVYSNQPQHF. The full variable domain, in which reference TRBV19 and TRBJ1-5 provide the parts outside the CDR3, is DGGITQSPKYLFRKEGQNVTLSCEQNLNHDAMYWYRQDPGQGLRLIYYSQIVNDFQKGDIAEGYSVSREKKESFPLTVTSAQKNPTAFYLCASSILSRDRVYSNQPQHFGDGTRLSIL.

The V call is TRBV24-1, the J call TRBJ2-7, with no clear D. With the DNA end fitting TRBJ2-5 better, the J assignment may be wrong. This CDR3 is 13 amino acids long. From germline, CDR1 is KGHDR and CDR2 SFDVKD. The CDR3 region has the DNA TGTGCCACCAGTGATTTGTATGGCGGGACCCAGTACTTC. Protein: CATSDLYGGTQYF.